The next 7 T cell receptor beta chains were all read from a single sample in a study of T-cell reconstitution after alpha-beta-depleted transplantation in children. Unique molecular identifiers were incorporated when the TCRbeta library was constructed. TCRdb itself ran the PCR reads through MiXCR, one entry per CDR3 protein. The data hold roughly 200,000 distinct CDR3 sequences, with roughly 15% observed a single time. Here the sequenced sample was PBMCs from the stem cell graft donor, taken from the stem cell graft. Source of these receptors: a human donor who donated a stem cell graft to a child with acute lymphoblastic leukemia.

This clonotype was seen repeatedly, ten times or more. This chain uses TRBV5-1 with TRBJ2-1; 9 nucleotides agree with TRBD2. The CDR3 length is 14 residues. The V gene's germline CDR1 is SGHRS and CDR2 YFSETQ. V was clipped by 4 bases and J by 9 bases; unmatched bases: 8. Here the CDR3 reads CASSLPSGTAEQFF. The CDR3 DNA is TGCGCCAGCAGCCTCCCTAGCGGGACGGCTGAGCAGTTCTTC.

This clonotype was counted at least ten times. CDR3 loop: CASSLRTGTQPQHF. The CDR3 nucleotides read TGCGCCAGCAGCTTGCGGACAGGGACCCAGCCCCAGCATTTT. The chain combines TRBV5-1 with TRBJ1-5, with 8 bases aligning to TRBD1. CDR3 length equals 14 residues. Unmatched junction bases numbered 4, after V lost 1 base and J lost 7 bases. The germline gives CDR1 SGHRS, CDR2 YFSETQ.

This clonotype appeared many times. J is TRBJ2-5 and V is TRBV20-1; D remains unclear. The CDR3 loop spans 11 amino acids. V was shortened by 7 bases and J by 2 bases, with 8 bases between the two germline ends. Germline V gives CDR1 DFQATT, CDR2 SNEGSKA (reference sequence). The CDR3 here is CSVRSQETQYF. CDR3 DNA sequence: TGCAGTGTGCGCAGTCAAGAGACCCAGTACTTC.

This clonotype was detected ten times or more. V gene TRBV28 combines with J gene TRBJ1-6; D gene ambiguous. The germline V gene has CDR1 MDHEN and CDR2 SYDVKM. V lost 2 bases to trimming and J lost 2 bases, with 10 bases between them. This CDR3 region has 16 residues. The CDR3 DNA follows: TGTGCCAGCAGTTTACTGTCCTCTCCCTATAATTCACCCCTCCACTTT. This gives the protein CASSLLSSPYNSPLHF.

The sample holds many counts of this clonotype. The chain has TRBV5-1 and TRBJ2-5; 13 bases agree with TRBD2. Per germline, CDR1 SGHRS and CDR2 YFSETQ. The junction had 7 bases not matched to a gene; V was cut back by 3 bases and J by 5 bases. The CDR3 is 16 residues long. CDR3 nucleotides: TGCGCCAGCAGCTCGGGACTAGCGGGACTATCGGAGACCCAGTACTTC. It yields the protein CASSSGLAGLSETQYF.

This chain joins TRBV29-1 and TRBJ2-7, with 8 bases that match TRBD2. The CDR3 spans 13 residues. J lost 4 bases, V lost 6 bases, and 8 bases had no gene match. Germline V gene data show CDR1 as SQVTM and CDR2 as ANQGSEA. This CDR3 reads CSVSPGLGYEQYF. The CDR3 DNA reads TGCAGCGTCTCACCGGGACTAGGATACGAGCAGTACTTC.

This clonotype was recorded many times. The CDR3 loop reads CASSQDQSGRRRETQYF. DNA for the CDR3: TGCGCCAGCAGCCAAGATCAAAGTGGGAGACGCAGGGAGACCCAGTACTTC. V gene TRBV4-1 combines with J gene TRBJ2-5, with D possibly TRBD2 on 5 matching bases. The CDR3 totals 17 residues. Germline V gives CDR1 MGHRA, CDR2 YSYEKL. V dropped 0 bases and J dropped 5 bases, with 19 bases sitting between them.